These 21 T cell receptor beta chains originate from one sample sequenced in a study of blood T cell repertoires in COVID-19. Some clones are missing from TCRdb's copy, which holds only in-frame ones; the method was immunoSEQ multiplex PCR. The sample includes around 50,000 clones, 80% to 95% of them seen just once. The sequenced sample was peripheral blood. The origin of the receptors is a man between 60 and 75 years old with COVID-19, enrolled during active disease.

The chain recombines TRBV5-5 with TRBJ1-1, with 7 bases fitting TRBD1. CDR3 length equals 18 residues. Germline V gene data show CDR1 as SGHKS and CDR2 as YYEKEE (reference sequence). V trimming: 5 bases; J trimming: 0 bases; junction bases outside the gene matches: 16. CDR3 in amino acids: CASRDTGETRLMNTEAFF. In nucleotides, the CDR3 is TGTGCCAGCAGGGATACAGGGGAGACACGCCTTATGAACACTGAAGCTTTCTTT.

The CDR3 coding sequence is TGTGCCAGCAGTCGGGTCCCGAACACTGAAGCTTTCTTT. Amino acids: CASSRVPNTEAFF. V gene TRBV5-6 combines with J gene TRBJ1-1, with D unclear. Germline CDR1 is SGHDT and CDR2 is YYEEEE. The CDR3 contains 13 residues. Trimming took 5 bases from V and 1 from J, leaving 9 bases between them. The full variable domain, its missing parts supplied by reference TRBV5-6 and TRBJ1-1, is DAGVTQSPTHLIKTRGQQVTLRCSPKSGHDTVSWYQQALGQGPQFIFQYYEEEERQRGNFPDRFSGHQFPNYSSELNVNALLLGDSALYLCASSRVPNTEAFFGQGTRLTVV.

The rearrangement links TRBV20-1 to TRBJ1-1, with D perhaps TRBD1 (6 bases). The CDR3 runs to 14 residues. The germline CDR1 and CDR2 sequences are DFQATT and SNEGSKA (reference sequence). The V gene lost 3 bases and the J gene lost 2 bases, with 13 bases spanning the gap. Written as DNA, the CDR3 is TGCAGTGCTAGTAGGGTCAGGGGAAACACTGAAGCTTTCTTT. Residues: CSASRVRGNTEAFF.

The chain is built from TRBV5-1 and TRBJ1-6; D is unclear. V shed 1 base and J shed 3 bases, with 8 bases lying between them. The CDR3 has 15 amino acids. Germline V gene lookup returns CDR1 SGHRS and CDR2 YFSETQ. This chain's CDR3 is CASSLSDIYNSPLHF. CDR3 nucleotide sequence: TGCGCCAGCAGCTTGTCAGATATCTATAATTCACCCCTCCACTTT. The variable domain in full, with the rest retrieved from reference TRBV5-1 and TRBJ1-6, is KAGVTQTPRYLIKTRGQQVTLSCSPISGHRSVSWYQQTPGQGLQFLFEYFSETQRNKGNFPGRFSGRQFSNSRSEMNVSTLELGDSALYLCASSLSDIYNSPLHFGNGTRLTVT.

The chain has TRBV4-1 and TRBJ1-2; D is unclear. V shed 1 base and J shed 6 bases, with 15 bases lying between them. The CDR3 is made up of 15 amino acids. Germline lookup yields CDR1 MGHRA and CDR2 YSYEKL. The CDR3 sequence is CASSQGGGRRDGYTF. For the CDR3, the DNA is TGCGCCAGCAGCCAAGGGGGAGGACGGAGGGATGGCTACACCTTC.

The rearrangement links TRBV2 to TRBJ1-1, with 9 nucleotides matching TRBD1. This CDR3 comprises 13 residues. Trimming at V came to 6 bases and at J to 3 bases, leaving 2 bases not matched to a gene. Per the germline V gene, CDR1 is SNHLY and CDR2 is FYNNEI. The DNA for the CDR3 is TGTGCCAGCAGGGACAGGGGTGACACTGAAGCTTTCTTT. It yields the protein CASRDRGDTEAFF. Drawing the rest from reference TRBV2 and TRBJ1-1, the complete variable domain is EPEVTQTPSHQVTQMGQEVILRCVPISNHLYFYWYRQILGQKVEFLVSFYNNEISEKSEIFDDQFSVERPDGSNFTLKIRSTKLEDSAMYFCASRDRGDTEAFFGQGTRLTVV.

This clone has just a few counts. The V gene is TRBV7-2, the J gene TRBJ2-7; 10 bases fit TRBD2. V shed 2 bases, J shed 2 bases, and the junction held 3 bases outside the gene matches. The CDR3 runs 15 residues. CDR1 SGHTA and CDR2 FQGNSA come from the germline V gene. CDR3 nucleotides: TGTGCCAGCAGCTTACGAGCGGGAGGGCCCTACGAGCAGTACTTC. Translation: CASSLRAGGPYEQYF. Full variable domain (missing parts from reference TRBV7-2 and TRBJ2-7): GAGVSQSPSNKVTEKGKDVELRCDPISGHTALYWYRQSLGQGLEFLIYFQGNSAPDKSGLPSDRFSAERTGGSVSTLTIQRTQQEDSAVYLCASSLRAGGPYEQYFGPGTRLTVT.

This clone was picked up a small number of times. This sequence joins TRBV5-4 and TRBJ1-2, with TRBD1 identical over 8 bases. Per the germline V gene, CDR1 is SGHNT and CDR2 is YYREEE (reference sequence). V shed 1 base, J shed 8 bases, and the junction held 1 base outside the gene matches. This CDR3 comprises 12 residues. The CDR3 nucleotides read TGTGCCAGCAGCTTGCAGGGGGCGGGCTACACCTTC. This sequence encodes CASSLQGAGYTF.

CDR3: CASSHRGRDTEAFF. Written as DNA, the CDR3 is TGTGCCAGCAGTCATAGGGGTAGGGACACTGAAGCTTTCTTT. The rearrangement joins TRBV6-5 to TRBJ1-1, with TRBD1 as a possible D gene (5 bases). V was pared by 5 bases and J by 3 bases, with 13 bases between. This CDR3 has 14 amino acids. Germline values: CDR1 MNHEY, CDR2 SVGAGI.

The V gene is TRBV7-2, the J gene TRBJ2-2; 8 bases map to TRBD1. The germline V gene encodes CDR1 SGHTA and CDR2 FQGNSA. The junction had 10 bases not matched to a gene; V was cut back by 3 bases and J by 1 base. This CDR3 region has 18 residues. CDR3 in amino acids: CASSFVSLTGGNTGELFF. The CDR3 nucleotides are TGTGCCAGCAGCTTTGTCAGTCTAACAGGGGGGAACACCGGGGAGCTGTTTTTT.

This chain links TRBV12-3 or TRBV12-4 with TRBJ1-5; D is unresolved. With 6 bases removed from V and 0 bases from J, the gap between germline ends came to 6 bases. This CDR3 has 13 amino acids. This CDR3 is CASRRSSNQPQHF. The CDR3 DNA follows: TGTGCCAGCAGACGGAGTAGCAATCAGCCCCAGCATTTT.

V and J are TRBV25-1 and TRBJ1-3; D is ambiguous. The CDR3 loop spans 15 amino acids. V was trimmed by 4 bases and J by 0 bases, leaving 10 bases between them. The germline V gene encodes CDR1 MGHDK and CDR2 SYGVNS. Written as DNA, the CDR3 is TGTGCCAGCAGTGCCCCGGGAAGCTCTGGAAACACCATATATTTT. Its protein product is CASSAPGSSGNTIYF.

This clone was found once. The chain employs TRBV4-2 and TRBJ2-3; tentative D call: TRBD1 (6 bases). The V end lost 5 bases, the J end lost 0 bases, and 15 bases lay between the germline ends. The CDR3 is 16 residues long. Germline V gives CDR1 LGHNA, CDR2 YNFKEQ. The CDR3 nucleotides are TGTGCCAGCAGCATAAGGCAGGGGTCCAGCACAGATACGCAGTATTTT. Protein: CASSIRQGSSTDTQYF.

V usage is TRBV7-2 and J usage is TRBJ1-1, with D unresolved. Trimming pared 2 bases from V and 0 bases from J, leaving 7 bases between. CDR1 SGHTA and CDR2 FQGNSA come from the germline V gene. This CDR3 comprises 14 residues. The CDR3 DNA sequence: TGTGCCAGCAGCTTATGGAGTTTGAACACTGAAGCTTTCTTT. Amino acid sequence: CASSLWSLNTEAFF. Together with reference TRBV7-2 and TRBJ1-1, the CDR3 gives the full variable domain: GAGVSQSPSNKVTEKGKDVELRCDPISGHTALYWYRQSLGQGLEFLIYFQGNSAPDKSGLPSDRFSAERTGGSVSTLTIQRTQQEDSAVYLCASSLWSLNTEAFFGQGTRLTVV.

The rearrangement links TRBV19 to TRBJ2-1, with 9 positions matching TRBD1. With 10 bases clipped from V and 3 bases from J, the junction kept 7 bases outside the gene matches. The CDR3 contains 14 residues. Germline CDR1 and CDR2: LNHDA and SQIVND (reference sequence). This chain's CDR3 is CATLKGQGYNEQFF. Here the CDR3 DNA reads TGTGCCACCCTGAAGGGACAGGGCTACAATGAGCAGTTCTTC.

This clone was seen only once. The chain is built from TRBV6-5 and TRBJ1-3; D is unresolved. Germline CDR1 is MNHEY and CDR2 is SVGAGI. This CDR3 region has 13 residues. V was trimmed by 7 bases and J by 8 bases, leaving 15 bases between them. DNA of the CDR3: TGTGCCAGCAAGCGGGGTTCATGGGACACCATATATTTT. Its protein product is CASKRGSWDTIYF.

This sequence joins TRBV14 and TRBJ1-5; D gene unclear. Deletions cut 0 bases from V and 6 bases from J, with 6 bases between. This CDR3 is 13 amino acids long. From germline, CDR1 is SGHDN and CDR2 FVKESK. The chain's CDR3 is CASSQELSQPQHF. The CDR3 DNA reads as TGTGCCAGCAGCCAAGAATTGAGTCAGCCCCAGCATTTT.

This sequence joins TRBV5-1 and TRBJ2-1; possible D gene TRBD2, 5 bases. The CDR3 length is 19 residues. Germline V gene data show CDR1 as SGHRS and CDR2 as YFSETQ. V gave up 0 bases and J gave up 1 base, with 20 bases separating them. CDR3 DNA: TGCGCCAGCAGCTTGGAAATCTCCGTAGCGAACCCTTCCTACAATGAGCAGTTCTTC. Protein sequence: CASSLEISVANPSYNEQFF.

This clone has only one observation. The chain joins TRBV24-1 to TRBJ2-1; D not resolved. This CDR3 has 13 residues. V lost 3 bases, J lost 4 bases, and 6 bases lay in between. CDR1 and CDR2 (germline): KGHDR, SFDVKD. The CDR3 nucleotides are TGTGCCACCAGTGATCGAGTTTACAATGAGCAGTTCTTC. This sequence encodes CATSDRVYNEQFF.

The chain uses TRBV25-1 and TRBJ1-2, with 9 bases identical to TRBD1. Germline V CDR1 and CDR2: MGHDK, SYGVNS. This CDR3 is built from 15 residues. V shed 3 bases, J shed 8 bases, and the junction held 10 bases outside the gene matches. Written as DNA, the CDR3 is TGTGCCAGCAGTGATCGACAGGGGGGGTCGGGAGGCTACACCTTC. Its translation is CASSDRQGGSGGYTF.

The chain uses TRBV5-1 and TRBJ2-2; 8 positions match TRBD1. Germline CDR1 reads SGHRS; CDR2 reads YFSETQ. V shed 0 bases, J shed 7 bases, and the junction held 8 bases outside the gene matches. This CDR3 has 16 amino acids. The CDR3 DNA is TGCGCCAGCAGCTTGGAGCAGGGGGCCTCTCACGGGGAGCTGTTTTTT. Amino acids: CASSLEQGASHGELFF.